The 20 T cell receptor beta chains below were found in one sample sequenced in a study of T cells in Graves' hyperthyroidism and ophthalmopathy. Using RNA transcripts as the source, TCR beta CDR3 regions were amplified. The TCR CDR3 first-round RT-PCR relied on the HTBI primer set. TCRdb fed the multiplex PCR reads into MiXCR, producing one record per CDR3 protein. Altogether about 640,000 distinct CDR3 sequences are present, about a fifth being singletons, with the ten largest covering approximately 30%. Sequenced sample: blood. These receptors were obtained from a man in his thirties or forties with Graves' ophthalmopathy.

This clonotype was counted ten times or more. The CDR3 region is CASSLAPADTQYF. CDR3 DNA: TGCGCCAGCAGCTTGGCCCCCGCAGATACGCAGTATTTT. V and J are TRBV5-1 and TRBJ2-3; D unclear. The CDR3 contains 13 residues. Germline V CDR1 and CDR2: SGHRS, YFSETQ. The germline V and J ends were trimmed by 0 bases and 4 bases, with 6 bases remaining between them.

This clonotype was seen a handful of times. V usage is TRBV10-3 and J usage is TRBJ2-7, with D unclear. Deletions cut 2 bases from V and 0 bases from J, with 5 bases between. The germline V gene has CDR1 ENHRY and CDR2 SYGVKD. The CDR3 spans 13 residues. CDR3: CAISEGSSYEQYF. CDR3 nucleotides: TGTGCCATCAGTGAGGGCAGCTCCTACGAGCAGTACTTC.

This clonotype was seen a few times. The chain carries TRBV5-4 and TRBJ1-1, with 7 bases identical to TRBD1. The ends lost 4 bases at V and 1 base at J; junction bases unmatched: 13. Germline V CDR1 and CDR2: SGHNT, YYREEE (reference sequence). CDR3 size: 17 residues. The CDR3 here is CASSTSLQGRRNTEAFF. Written as DNA, the CDR3 is TGTGCCAGCAGCACGTCGCTACAGGGGCGCAGGAACACTGAAGCTTTCTTT.

The chain combines TRBV19 with TRBJ1-5; 9 nucleotides match TRBD1. Germline V CDR1 and CDR2: LNHDA, SQIVND (reference sequence). This CDR3 is 16 amino acids long. Trimming removed 4 bases from V and 3 bases from J; junction bases left unmatched: 7. The CDR3 here is CASSKGDRGINQPQHF. Here the CDR3 DNA reads TGTGCCAGTAGTAAGGGTGACAGGGGGATCAATCAGCCCCAGCATTTT.

The V gene is TRBV20-1, the J gene TRBJ2-3; D perhaps matches TRBD2 (5 bases). The CDR3 is 13 residues long. Per the germline V gene, CDR1 is DFQATT and CDR2 is SNEGSKA (reference sequence). Trimming pared 8 bases from V and 3 bases from J, leaving 15 bases between. The CDR3 is CSPVPGGTDTQYF. The CDR3 DNA follows: TGCAGTCCCGTCCCCGGCGGGACAGATACGCAGTATTTT.

This clonotype was seen a few times. This rearrangement joins TRBV11-2 to TRBJ1-6; D possibly corresponds to TRBD1 (6 bases). From germline, CDR1 is SGHAT and CDR2 FQNNGV. The CDR3 is 17 amino acids. V gave up 0 bases and J gave up 4 bases, with 13 bases separating them. The CDR3 sequence is CASSLDRRGAYNSPLHF. The CDR3 DNA is TGTGCCAGCAGCTTAGACCGGAGGGGGGCTTATAATTCACCCCTCCACTTT.

The sample holds a few counts of this clonotype. CDR3 coding DNA: TGCGCCAGCAGCCGAAGCGGGAGTGGGAGAACCGGGGAGCTGTTTTTT. Translated: CASSRSGSGRTGELFF. The rearrangement joins TRBV4-3 to TRBJ2-2; 8 nucleotides align to TRBD2. The V gene end was trimmed by 4 bases and the J gene end by 5 bases; junction bases not matched to a gene: 9. Per germline, CDR1 LGHNA and CDR2 YSLEER. This CDR3 has 16 residues.

In its sample, this clonotype was seen many times. The chain links TRBV7-6 to TRBJ2-3; no definite D call. V was cut by 3 bases and J by 2 bases, with 9 bases left in between. The CDR3 is 14 residues long. Germline V CDR1 and CDR2: SGHVS, FNYEAQ. CDR3 region: CASSFLQFTDTQYF. The CDR3 DNA sequence: TGTGCCAGCAGCTTTTTACAGTTCACAGATACGCAGTATTTT.

V gene TRBV7-2 combines with J gene TRBJ2-1; the D is unclear. Between the trimmed V and J ends, which lost 5 bases and 0 bases, there was a span of 5 bases. The CDR3 contains 13 residues. Germline CDR1 and CDR2: SGHTA and FQGNSA. The CDR3 DNA reads as TGTGCCAGCAGCCACGACTCCTACAATGAGCAGTTCTTC. It yields the protein CASSHDSYNEQFF.

The chain combines TRBV3-1 with TRBJ2-1; the D is unclear. The V gene's germline CDR1 is LGHDT and CDR2 YNNKEL (reference sequence). V was clipped by 2 bases and J by 4 bases, with 6 bases between them. The length of the CDR3 is 13 residues. This chain's CDR3 is CASSQWEYNEQFF. CDR3 DNA sequence: TGTGCCAGCAGCCAATGGGAATACAATGAGCAGTTCTTC.

The chain is built from TRBV6-4 and TRBJ2-1; tentatively, D is TRBD1 or TRBD2 (6 bases each). The CDR3 extends over 14 amino acids. From germline, CDR1 is MRHNA and CDR2 SNTAGT. Trimming left V 2 bases short and J 7 bases short, with 12 bases between. CDR3: CASSDRGQVNEQFF. Here the CDR3 DNA reads TGTGCCAGCAGTGACCGGGGGCAGGTTAATGAGCAGTTCTTC.

In its sample, this clonotype was seen a few times. V is TRBV7-2 and J is TRBJ1-2, with 10 bases matching TRBD1. Trimming cost V 1 base and J 4 bases; bases outside gene matches: 9. The germline CDR1 and CDR2 sequences are SGHTA and FQGNSA. CDR3 size: 17 residues. Here the CDR3 reads CASSLVVGTGVTYGYTF. The CDR3 region has the DNA TGTGCCAGCAGCTTAGTAGTGGGGACAGGGGTGACCTATGGCTACACCTTC.

This clonotype came up a few times. V is TRBV28 and J is TRBJ2-1, with 16 bases fitting TRBD2. The germline gives CDR1 MDHEN, CDR2 SYDVKM. The CDR3 contains 15 residues. Losses at the gene ends were 6 bases for V and 9 bases for J; bases not matched to a gene: 5. The CDR3 region is CASSSGLAGGVEQFF. Here the CDR3 DNA reads TGTGCCAGCAGCTCGGGACTAGCGGGAGGGGTTGAGCAGTTCTTC.

Many counts were recorded for this clonotype. The gene calls are TRBV12-3 or TRBV12-4 and TRBJ1-1; D is undetermined. V gave up 6 bases and J gave up 4 bases, with 15 bases separating them. The CDR3 runs 14 residues. The CDR3 sequence is CASSNSRLGTEAFF. The CDR3 nucleotides read TGTGCCAGCAGCAACAGCCGGTTGGGCACTGAAGCTTTCTTT.

J is TRBJ2-6 and V is TRBV6-6; D gene ambiguous. There are 14 residues in the CDR3. The germline gives CDR1 MNHNY, CDR2 SVGAGI (reference sequence). Trimming took off 0 bases at V and 3 bases at J, with 3 bases between the two ends. CDR3 in amino acids: CASSYSGGANVLTF. CDR3 DNA sequence: TGTGCCAGCAGTTACTCGGGTGGGGCCAACGTCCTGACTTTC.

Only a few counts were recorded for this clonotype. This chain uses TRBV20-1 with TRBJ2-5; D ambiguous. Germline V lookup: CDR1 DFQATT, CDR2 SNEGSKA (reference sequence). The CDR3 runs to 11 residues. V gave up 6 bases and J gave up 2 bases, with 7 bases separating them. CDR3: CSANPQETQYF. In DNA form, the CDR3 reads TGCAGTGCAAATCCGCAAGAGACCCAGTACTTC.

The sample holds many counts of this clonotype. This chain connects TRBV11-2 to TRBJ2-1; D is undetermined. This CDR3 is 16 amino acids long. Deletions cut 0 bases from V and 0 bases from J, with 9 bases between. The germline CDR1 and CDR2 sequences are SGHAT and FQNNGV. CDR3 DNA: TGTGCCAGCAGCTTAGAGCGCAGAAGCTCCTACAATGAGCAGTTCTTC. Translation gives CASSLERRSSYNEQFF.

In its sample, this clonotype was seen many times. The chain employs TRBV11-2 and TRBJ2-5; D call uncertain. Trimming removed 4 bases from V and 5 bases from J, with 8 bases in between. The germline V gene encodes CDR1 SGHAT and CDR2 FQNNGV. The CDR3 has 12 amino acids. CDR3 residues: CASSYLRETQYF. The CDR3 DNA reads TGTGCCAGCAGCTACCTAAGGGAGACCCAGTACTTC.

V is TRBV20-1 and J is TRBJ2-1; perhaps TRBD2 as D (5 bases). Germline assignment: CDR1 DFQATT and CDR2 SNEGSKA (reference sequence). V was shortened by 6 bases and J by 0 bases, with 15 bases between the two germline ends. This CDR3 is 15 amino acids long. This chain's CDR3 is CSAPQRTSSYNEQFF. The CDR3 DNA is TGCAGTGCCCCTCAGCGGACCAGCTCCTACAATGAGCAGTTCTTC.

This clonotype appeared a few times. This chain connects TRBV27 to TRBJ2-7; TRBD1 is a possible D gene (6 bases). CDR3 size: 12 residues. V lost 9 bases to trimming and J lost 5 bases, with 14 bases between them. Germline V gene data show CDR1 as MNHEY and CDR2 as SMNVEV (reference sequence). CDR3 bases: TGTGCCAGTGGACTTACAGGGAACGAGCAGTACTTC. Its translation: CASGLTGNEQYF.